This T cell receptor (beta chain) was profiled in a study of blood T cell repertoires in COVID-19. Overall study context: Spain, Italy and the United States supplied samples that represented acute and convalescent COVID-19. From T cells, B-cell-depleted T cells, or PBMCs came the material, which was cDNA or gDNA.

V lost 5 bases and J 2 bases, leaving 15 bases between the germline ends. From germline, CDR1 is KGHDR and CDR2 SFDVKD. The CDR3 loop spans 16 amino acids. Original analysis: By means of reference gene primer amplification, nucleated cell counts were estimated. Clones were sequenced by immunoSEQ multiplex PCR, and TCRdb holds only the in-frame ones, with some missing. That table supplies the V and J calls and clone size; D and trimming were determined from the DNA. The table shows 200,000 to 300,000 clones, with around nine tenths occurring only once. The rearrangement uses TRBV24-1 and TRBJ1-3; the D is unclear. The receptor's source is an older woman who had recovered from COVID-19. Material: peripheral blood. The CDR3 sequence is CATSAAGRGAGNTIYF. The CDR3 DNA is TGTGCCACCAGTGCGGCGGGCCGCGGGGCTGGAAACACCATATATTTT.